The 25 T cell receptor beta chains below come from one sample, sequenced in a study of shared clonotypes between healthy human individuals. TCRdb's copy holds only in-frame clones and misses some; the assay was immunoSEQ multiplex PCR. The data show around 240,000 clones, with 65% seen just once and roughly 10% held by the top ten. Specimen: memory CD4+ T cells sorted from blood. Specified subset: CD45RA-negative fraction. These receptors were obtained from a man aged 25 to 40 in good health.

Regarding this clone: Other DNA sequences within the sample encode an identical CDR3. CDR3 amino acids: CASSEARVIGLFF. The DNA of the CDR3 is TGTGCCAGCAGTGAAGCCCGGGTTATTGGTCTGTTTTTT. The chain couples TRBV6-1 to TRBJ1-4; D remains unclear. V lost 0 bases and J lost 14, with 13 bases in between. Germline CDR1 reads MNHNS; CDR2 reads SASEGT. This CDR3 comprises 13 residues.

The chain is built from TRBV5-1 and TRBJ1-3; D not certain. From germline, CDR1 is SGHRS and CDR2 YFSETQ. The V end was cut by 0 bases, the J end by 4 bases, with 14 bases between. This CDR3 has 16 amino acids. CDR3 sequence reads: CASSLVAGSAGNTIYF. CDR3 nucleotide sequence: TGCGCCAGCAGCTTGGTTGCGGGATCGGCCGGAAACACCATATATTTT.

V and J are TRBV5-6 and TRBJ2-3; a weak D match, TRBD1 (5 bases). The CDR3 covers 15 residues. Germline lookup yields CDR1 SGHDT and CDR2 YYEEEE. V gave up 6 bases and J gave up 2 bases, with 16 bases separating them. The CDR3 coding sequence is TGTGCCAGCACCACAAGGGGTGGTACCACAGATACGCAGTATTTT. It is translated as CASTTRGGTTDTQYF.

The gene calls are TRBV14 and TRBJ2-3; D remains ambiguous. The germline V gene encodes CDR1 SGHDN and CDR2 FVKESK. This CDR3 is 14 amino acids long. V was trimmed by 5 bases and J by 4 bases, leaving 13 bases between them. CDR3: CASSFVPRADTQYF. CDR3 DNA sequence: TGTGCCAGCAGCTTCGTCCCCCGGGCAGATACGCAGTATTTT.

The count of this clone is one. The rearrangement uses TRBV18 and TRBJ2-1, with 12 bases matching TRBD2. V was pared by 3 bases and J by 8 bases, with 14 bases of the junction left unmatched. CDR1 is KGHSH, CDR2 LQKENI, per germline. The CDR3 has 18 residues. The CDR3 DNA reads as TGTGCCAGCTCACCCATACCCGCGGCTAGCGGGAGGGCCGATGAGCAGTTCTTC. This translates into CASSPIPAASGRADEQFF.

This clone was picked up one time. V gene TRBV10-1 combines with J gene TRBJ2-2, with 7 nucleotides matching TRBD2. The junction had 5 bases not matched to a gene; V was cut back by 3 bases and J by 1 base. The CDR3 extends over 16 amino acids. The germline V gene encodes CDR1 WNHNN and CDR2 SYGVQD (reference sequence). The CDR3 reads CASSDLSSGNTGELFF. CDR3 nucleotides: TGCGCCAGCAGTGACTTGTCTAGCGGGAACACCGGGGAGCTGTTTTTT.

This clone showed up many times. The CDR3 bases are TGTGCCAGCAGTGTGGCGACAGGGGGTTACGGGGAGCTGTTTTTT. Its translation: CASSVATGGYGELFF. The V call is TRBV2, the J call TRBJ2-2, with 9 bases that match TRBD1. The CDR3 runs 15 residues. Trimming at V came to 4 bases and at J to 7 bases, leaving 7 bases not matched to a gene. CDR1 is SNHLY and CDR2 is FYNNEI in the germline V gene.

The chain combines TRBV29-1 with TRBJ2-2, with D possibly TRBD2 on 5 matching bases. The CDR3 is 13 amino acids. Looked up from germline, CDR1 is SQVTM and CDR2 is ANQGSEA. The CDR3 DNA sequence: TGCAGTAGCGAGGGAGCGAACACCGGGGAGCTGTTTTTT. It codes for CSSEGANTGELFF.

The V and J genes are TRBV11-2 and TRBJ1-1, with 8 positions matching TRBD1. Germline V CDR1 and CDR2: SGHAT, FQNNGV. This CDR3 is built from 13 residues. Germline trimming cut 4 bases from V and 12 bases from J; bases unmatched to any gene: 10. The CDR3 protein is CASSSSGTGKTFF. Written as DNA, the CDR3 is TGTGCCAGCAGCTCTAGTGGGACAGGAAAGACTTTCTTT. The variable domain in full, completed from reference TRBV11-2 and TRBJ1-1, reads EAGVAQSPRYKIIEKRQSVAFWCNPISGHATLYWYQQILGQGPKLLIQFQNNGVVDDSQLPKDRFSAERLKGVDSTLKIQPAKLEDSAVYLCASSSSGTGKTFFGQGTRLTVV.

The chain employs TRBV9 and TRBJ2-7; TRBD2 might be the D (5 bases). CDR3 length equals 15 residues. The germline V and J ends were trimmed by 0 bases and 5 bases, with 15 bases remaining between them. Per germline, CDR1 SGDLS and CDR2 YYNGEE. CDR3 region: CASSVGALGSNEQYF. The CDR3 DNA follows: TGTGCCAGCAGCGTAGGGGCACTAGGAAGCAACGAGCAGTACTTC.

For the CDR3, the DNA is TGCAGCGTTCCCACGACTAGCGGGATCCCCCTGACCCAGTACTTC. Translating it yields CSVPTTSGIPLTQYF. The chain has TRBV29-1 and TRBJ2-5; 11 bases agree with TRBD2. Germline V lookup: CDR1 SQVTM, CDR2 ANQGSEA. There are 15 residues in the CDR3. V was clipped by 5 bases and J by 7 bases; unmatched bases: 12.

V is TRBV6-5 and J is TRBJ1-4; no reliable D call. V was clipped by 6 bases and J by 3 bases, with 11 bases between them. Germline V gene data show CDR1 as MNHEY and CDR2 as SVGAGI. CDR3 length: 14 residues. The DNA for the CDR3 is TGTGCCAGCAGCGCCCAGTTACCTAATGAAAAACTGTTTTTT. It is translated as CASSAQLPNEKLFF.

This clone was counted many times. The CDR3 sequence: CASSLVNNGFSEQYF. CDR3 in DNA: TGTGCCAGCAGCTTGGTCAACAACGGTTTCTCCGAGCAGTACTTC. This chain links TRBV5-8 with TRBJ2-7; D uncertain. CDR1 and CDR2 from the germline V gene are SGHTS and YDEGEE. Trimming cost V 0 bases and J 6 bases, with 16 bases left between them. CDR3 size: 15 residues.

The chain joins TRBV4-1 to TRBJ1-2; TRBD1 aligns across 9 bases. Per germline, CDR1 MGHRA and CDR2 YSYEKL. The CDR3 totals 14 residues. V lost 5 bases, J lost 4 bases, and 5 bases stayed unmatched. CDR3 loop: CASSNDRGTYGYTF. The CDR3, as DNA: TGCGCCAGCAGCAACGACAGGGGGACCTATGGCTACACCTTC.

V and J are TRBV6-6 and TRBJ1-1; no clear D. CDR1 is MNHNY and CDR2 is SVGAGI in the germline V gene (reference sequence). Trimming took 3 bases from V and 1 from J, leaving 12 bases between them. CDR3 length: 15 amino acids. CDR3 DNA: TGTGCCAGCAGTTATAGTTCGGGCGGGAACACTGAAGCTTTCTTT. This encodes CASSYSSGGNTEAFF.

This clone was seen ten or more times. The CDR3 sequence is CASRLGLNEETQYF. The CDR3 DNA follows: TGTGCAAGTCGCTTAGGGTTAAATGAAGAGACCCAGTACTTC. This sequence joins TRBV12-2 and TRBJ2-5. TRBV12-2 is a pseudogene. CDR3 length: 14 residues.

CDR3 amino acids: CASKRQGIAKNIQYF. In DNA, the CDR3 is TGTGCCAGCAAAAGACAGGGAATAGCCAAAAACATTCAGTACTTC. This chain links TRBV2 with TRBJ2-4, with 7 bases that match TRBD1. After removal of 7 bases from V and 0 bases from J, the junction contained 6 bases not matched to a gene. From germline, CDR1 is SNHLY and CDR2 FYNNEI. This CDR3 region has 15 residues.

The chain is built from TRBV18 and TRBJ2-7; 7 nucleotides match TRBD1. This CDR3 comprises 17 residues. Trimming at V came to 3 bases and at J to 3 bases, leaving 14 bases not matched to a gene. Germline CDR1 reads KGHSH; CDR2 reads LQKENI. The CDR3 region is CASSPRTRQGNYYEQYF. In DNA, the CDR3 is TGTGCCAGCTCACCTAGAACGAGACAGGGAAACTACTACGAGCAGTACTTC.

V gene TRBV5-1 combines with J gene TRBJ1-4, with TRBD1 identical over 10 bases. The CDR3 contains 15 residues. V shed 4 bases, J shed 8 bases, and the junction held 8 bases outside the gene matches. The germline CDR1 and CDR2 sequences are SGHRS and YFSETQ. The CDR3 sequence is CASSVKGTGDEKLFF. DNA of the CDR3: TGCGCCAGCAGCGTGAAGGGGACAGGGGACGAAAAACTGTTTTTT.

This clone has just one count. The chain uses TRBV10-3 and TRBJ2-7; no reliable D call. CDR1 and CDR2 (germline): ENHRY, SYGVKD. CDR3 length: 13 residues. V gave up 4 bases and J gave up 1 base, with 8 bases separating them. CDR3 sequence: CAISGGYSYEQYF. CDR3 bases: TGTGCCATCAGTGGGGGTTATTCCTACGAGCAGTACTTC.

This chain links TRBV19 with TRBJ2-1; D unresolved. The V end lost 4 bases, the J end lost 5 bases, and 6 bases lay between the germline ends. This CDR3 contains 12 residues. In germline, CDR1 is LNHDA, CDR2 SQIVND (reference sequence). CDR3 DNA: TGTGCCAGTAGTACTAGAAACAATGAGCAGTTCTTC. This sequence encodes CASSTRNNEQFF.

This clone has at least ten counts. The rearrangement joins TRBV9 to TRBJ2-1; D gene ambiguous. Germline V CDR1 and CDR2: SGDLS, YYNGEE. The CDR3 sequence is 14 residues long. Trimming shortened V by 0 bases and J by 2 bases, and 6 bases separated the two germline ends. CDR3 sequence reads: CASSVGDTYNEQFF. CDR3 nucleotides: TGTGCCAGCAGCGTAGGCGACACCTACAATGAGCAGTTCTTC.

The chain is built from TRBV6-1 and TRBJ1-5; no firm D call. V lost 2 bases and J 2 bases, leaving 10 bases between the germline ends. The CDR3 covers 15 residues. Germline V gene data show CDR1 as MNHNS and CDR2 as SASEGT. In DNA form, the CDR3 reads TGTGCCAGCAGTGAAAGGGCGTGGGGCAATCAGCCCCAGCATTTT. Protein sequence: CASSERAWGNQPQHF.

This clone showed up just a few times. CDR3 DNA: TGTGCCAGCAGCTTATACGGGAGGGCCTTCGAGCAGTACTTC. Encoded protein: CASSLYGRAFEQYF. The chain employs TRBV7-8 and TRBJ2-7, with 8 nucleotides matching TRBD2. The CDR3 consists of 14 residues. The junction had 6 bases not matched to a gene; V was cut back by 2 bases and J by 6 bases. Germline CDR1 is SGHVS and CDR2 is FQNEAQ.

This chain links TRBV5-5 with TRBJ1-2; a possible D gene is TRBD1 (6 bases). The CDR3 consists of 14 residues. V lost 1 base, J lost 3 bases, and 10 bases lay in between. The germline V gene encodes CDR1 SGHKS and CDR2 YYEKEE (reference sequence). In DNA form, the CDR3 reads TGTGCCAGCAGCTTGAGGCCAGGGGACTATGGCTACACCTTC. Amino acid sequence: CASSLRPGDYGYTF.